The 17 T cell receptor beta chains reported below all come from one sample, sequenced in a study of technical replicates of blood from a handful of donors. Using immunoSEQ multiplex PCR, the repertoire was profiled, and TCRdb retains in-frame clones only, with some absent. The data hold 15,000 to 19,000 clones, with under 90% observed a single time. The specimen sequenced was PBMCs. The source of these receptors is a human donor in good health.

The CDR3 DNA reads as TGTGCCAGCTCAATCACTAGCGGGAGGCCCTACGAGCAGTACTTC. Its protein product is CASSITSGRPYEQYF. J is TRBJ2-7 and V is TRBV18; 12 bases fit TRBD2. V shed 5 bases, J shed 2 bases, and the junction held 4 bases outside the gene matches. The CDR3 consists of 15 residues. The germline gives CDR1 KGHSH, CDR2 LQKENI. Supplemented by reference TRBV18 and TRBJ2-7, the full variable domain reads NAGVMQNPRHLVRRRGQEARLRCSPMKGHSHVYWYRQLPEEGLKFMVYLQKENIIDESGMPKERFSAEFPKEGPSILRIQQVVRGDSAAYFCASSITSGRPYEQYFGPGTRLTVT.

The chain joins TRBV29-1 to TRBJ1-1, with D uncertain. Trimming pared 3 bases from V and 11 bases from J, leaving 16 bases between. The germline gives CDR1 SQVTM, CDR2 ANQGSEA. This CDR3 region has 12 residues. CDR3 in amino acids: CSVERSTPGAFF. The CDR3 nucleotides read TGCAGCGTTGAGAGGTCCACCCCGGGGGCTTTCTTT.

This sequence joins TRBV10-1 and TRBJ2-3, with TRBD2 matching over 11 bases. The germline gives CDR1 WNHNN, CDR2 SYGVQD (reference sequence). This CDR3 has 17 amino acids. V shed 4 bases and J 0 bases; nucleotides not matched to a gene: 6. Written as DNA, the CDR3 is TGCGCCAGCAGTGGAACCGGGACTAGCGGAAGCACAGATACGCAGTATTTT. Translation: CASSGTGTSGSTDTQYF.

This clone rates as medium-sized. This chain connects TRBV27 to TRBJ2-7; D might be TRBD2 (5 bases). The length of the CDR3 is 13 residues. CDR1 and CDR2 (germline): MNHEY, SMNVEV (reference sequence). Trimming removed 6 bases at V and 7 bases at J, with 16 bases between. The DNA of the CDR3 is TGTGCCAGCAGCCCCACGAGCGCGGGTGAGCAGTACTTC. Translated: CASSPTSAGEQYF.

The J gene is TRBJ2-2, the V gene TRBV6-1; unclear D gene. V lost 0 bases, J lost 5 bases, and 7 bases lay in between. The CDR3 covers 14 residues. In germline, CDR1 is MNHNS, CDR2 SASEGT. The chain's CDR3 is CASSEAPETGELFF. The CDR3 DNA reads TGTGCCAGCAGTGAAGCGCCGGAGACCGGGGAGCTGTTTTTT.

The chain recombines TRBV25-1 with TRBJ2-1; the match to TRBD2 covers 8 bases. J gave up 8 bases and V 5 bases, and 2 bases lay outside the gene matches. Germline V gene lookup returns CDR1 MGHDK and CDR2 SYGVNS. The CDR3 has 12 residues. DNA of the CDR3: TGTGCCAGCAGTAGCGGGGGATATGAGCAGTTCTTC. As protein: CASSSGGYEQFF.

The J gene is TRBJ2-3, the V gene TRBV6-5, with no clear D. Trimming took 8 bases from V and 2 from J, leaving 14 bases between them. CDR3 length: 14 residues. The germline CDR1 and CDR2 sequences are MNHEY and SVGAGI. CDR3 nucleotide sequence: TGTGCCAGCGGCTTGACTCAGATCACAGATACGCAGTATTTT. This translates into CASGLTQITDTQYF.

This chain joins TRBV18 and TRBJ1-5, with a weak D call TRBD1 (5 bases). The CDR3 loop spans 15 amino acids. The germline V gene has CDR1 KGHSH and CDR2 LQKENI. Trimming cost V 2 bases and J 9 bases, with 17 bases left between them. The CDR3 is CASSPFRTGGGPQHF. As DNA, the CDR3 is TGTGCCAGCTCACCATTCCGGACCGGCGGGGGGCCCCAGCATTTT.

V gene TRBV10-2 combines with J gene TRBJ2-1, with D uncertain. From germline, CDR1 is WSHSY and CDR2 SAAADI. The CDR3 runs to 12 residues. Trimming took 3 bases from V and 6 from J, leaving 6 bases between them. CDR3 loop: CASSELANEQFF. Here the CDR3 DNA reads TGCGCCAGCAGTGAACTTGCCAATGAGCAGTTCTTC.

The chain couples TRBV5-4 to TRBJ1-1, with 7 bases identical to TRBD1. CDR3 length: 16 amino acids. Losses at the gene ends were 7 bases for V and 0 bases for J; bases not matched to a gene: 12. Germline V lookup: CDR1 SGHNT, CDR2 YYREEE (reference sequence). The CDR3 nucleotides read TGTGCCAGCCAGATAACAGGGGACCTCATGAACACTGAAGCTTTCTTT. It codes for CASQITGDLMNTEAFF. Using reference TRBV5-4 and TRBJ1-1 for the parts outside the CDR3, the full variable domain is ETGVTQSPTHLIKTRGQQVTLRCSSQSGHNTVSWYQQALGQGPQFIFQYYREEENGRGNFPPRFSGLQFPNYSSELNVNALELDDSALYLCASQITGDLMNTEAFFGQGTRLTVV.

This clone was seen more than once but under ten times. V is TRBV19 and J is TRBJ1-5, with 7 nucleotides matching TRBD1. Looked up from germline, CDR1 is LNHDA and CDR2 is SQIVND (reference sequence). The V segment lost 5 bases and the J segment 0 bases; nucleotides outside the gene matches: 4. The CDR3 has 15 amino acids. The CDR3 sequence is CASSLPGGSNQPQHF. The DNA of the CDR3 is TGTGCCAGTAGTTTACCAGGGGGTAGCAATCAGCCCCAGCATTTT.

The J gene is TRBJ1-5, the V gene TRBV12-5, with a tentative D call TRBD1 (5 bases). Germline V gives CDR1 LGHNT, CDR2 FRNRAP. The CDR3 sequence is 13 residues long. Trimming pared 6 bases from V and 4 bases from J, leaving 10 bases between. CDR3 DNA sequence: TGTGCTAGTGGATTTGACAGTAATCAGCCCCAGCATTTT. Amino acid sequence: CASGFDSNQPQHF.

CDR3 coding DNA: TGTGCCAGCAGCCGAAAGGACAGGGTGGTAGCGGGAGGCCACGGAACCGGGGAGCTGTTTTTT. Protein product: CASSRKDRVVAGGHGTGELFF. The V call is TRBV12-1, the J call TRBJ2-2; TRBD2 reflects the table's D call only, with no check against the DNA. TRBV12-1 is noted as a pseudogene. The CDR3 has 21 amino acids.

The chain links TRBV28 to TRBJ2-7, with 11 bases aligning to TRBD2. This CDR3 has 19 amino acids. Germline CDR1 reads MDHEN; CDR2 reads SYDVKM. V lost 7 bases, J lost 4 bases, and 21 bases stayed unmatched. The CDR3 nucleotides read TGTGCCAGCACAGGTGGAAATAGTAAGACTAGCGGGAAGGCATACGAGCAGTACTTC. It codes for CASTGGNSKTSGKAYEQYF.

V usage is TRBV9 and J usage is TRBJ2-3; 10 positions agree with TRBD2. The V gene end was trimmed by 0 bases and the J gene end by 6 bases; junction bases not matched to a gene: 4. The CDR3 extends over 15 amino acids. The germline V gene has CDR1 SGDLS and CDR2 YYNGEE. This chain's CDR3 is CASSVASGRVDTQYF. CDR3 nucleotides: TGTGCCAGCAGCGTAGCGAGCGGGAGGGTGGATACGCAGTATTTT.

The chain recombines TRBV28 with TRBJ2-7, with 8 bases matching TRBD1. This CDR3 region has 16 residues. Germline lookup yields CDR1 MDHEN and CDR2 SYDVKM. V gave up 5 bases and J gave up 0 bases; unmatched junction bases: 9. CDR3 in DNA: TGTGCCAGCAGTCAACCAACAGGGGGACTCTCCTACGAGCAGTACTTC. Translation: CASSQPTGGLSYEQYF.

This sequence joins TRBV4-1 and TRBJ2-7; D is unresolved. Germline V gene sequence: CDR1 MGHRA, CDR2 YSYEKL. This CDR3 spans 14 amino acids. V lost 0 bases and J 4 bases, leaving 10 bases between the germline ends. CDR3 sequence (DNA): TGCGCCAGCAGCCAAGATTCCCCGAGATACGAGCAGTACTTC. This gives the protein CASSQDSPRYEQYF.